The 15 T cell receptor beta chains listed next were all sequenced from one sample in a study of molecular identifiers for immune sequencing clone quantification. MiXCR, run by TCRdb on the PCR reads, gives a single entry per CDR3 protein. The sample lists over 60,000 distinct CDR3 sequences, approximately 18% occurring once. The sequenced material came from naive CD8+ T cells from blood, with Jurkat cell RNA spiked in. Subset reported: FACS-sorted CD8+CD4-CCR7+CD45RA+ naive T cells. The receptor source for this set is a human donor in good health. Some libraries in this study had Jurkat cell RNA spiked in.

In this sample, this clonotype turned up many times. The chain recombines TRBV4-1 with TRBJ1-5, with D unclear. Germline V gene lookup returns CDR1 MGHRA and CDR2 YSYEKL. V gave up 2 bases and J gave up 7 bases, with 9 bases separating them. CDR3 length: 13 amino acids. In DNA, the CDR3 is TGCGCCAGCAGCCAAACCCGAGGGCAGCCCCAGCATTTT. This translates into CASSQTRGQPQHF.

This clonotype is deemed medium-sized. The J gene is TRBJ2-2, the V gene TRBV20-1, with D possibly being TRBD2 (6 bases). Germline V lookup: CDR1 DFQATT, CDR2 SNEGSKA (reference sequence). Trimming removed 0 bases from V and 5 bases from J, with 7 bases in between. CDR3 size: 13 residues. CDR3 loop: CSARDAGTGELFF. CDR3 nucleotide sequence: TGCAGTGCTAGAGATGCGGGAACCGGGGAGCTGTTTTTT.

The CDR3 DNA is TGTGCCAGCAATCTCGGGGCCGGGTACAATGAGCAGTTCTTC. Its protein product is CASNLGAGYNEQFF. This chain connects TRBV27 to TRBJ2-1; possibly TRBD1 or TRBD2 for D (5 bases each). Per germline, CDR1 MNHEY and CDR2 SMNVEV (reference sequence). The CDR3 totals 14 residues. The V and J ends lost 7 bases and 4 bases respectively, with 14 bases between them.

A word on this clonotype: It may be a read error: a sequence one base away is much more abundant. V is TRBV7-2 and J is TRBJ2-1; D is uncertain. The V end was cut by 5 bases, the J end by 5 bases, with 13 bases between. Germline V gene sequence: CDR1 SGHTA, CDR2 FQGNSA. There are 14 residues in the CDR3. The DNA for the CDR3 is TGTGCCAGCAGCCGTGGGTGGTCGGACAATGAGCAGTTCTTC. This gives the protein CASSRGWSDNEQFF.

This clonotype showed up many times. V gene TRBV5-6 combines with J gene TRBJ1-1; TRBD1 agrees at 9 bases. V was clipped by 1 base and J by 5 bases; unmatched bases: 12. Germline assignment: CDR1 SGHDT and CDR2 YYEEEE. The CDR3 is made up of 17 amino acids. The CDR3 DNA reads as TGTGCCAGCAGCTTGATCCGGGACAGGGTTTTTAGGACTGAAGCTTTCTTT. Its protein is CASSLIRDRVFRTEAFF. Drawing the rest from reference TRBV5-6 and TRBJ1-1, the complete variable domain is DAGVTQSPTHLIKTRGQQVTLRCSPKSGHDTVSWYQQALGQGPQFIFQYYEEEERQRGNFPDRFSGHQFPNYSSELNVNALLLGDSALYLCASSLIRDRVFRTEAFFGQGTRLTVV.

A few counts support this clonotype. The J gene is TRBJ1-1, the V gene TRBV12-3 or TRBV12-4; D ambiguous. Trimming cost V 3 bases and J 1 base, with 9 bases left between them. The CDR3 loop spans 14 amino acids. In nucleotides, the CDR3 is TGTGCCAGCAGTTTTGACGGCCAGAACACTGAAGCTTTCTTT. It codes for CASSFDGQNTEAFF.

This clonotype was recorded a few times. This rearrangement joins TRBV29-1 to TRBJ1-2; the D is unclear. V was clipped by 3 bases and J by 6 bases, with 8 bases between them. CDR1 and CDR2 from the germline V gene are SQVTM and ANQGSEA. The CDR3 totals 11 residues. CDR3 amino acids: CSVDRDHGYTF. CDR3 nucleotides: TGCAGCGTTGATCGTGATCATGGCTACACCTTC.

This clonotype was picked up a small number of times. This sequence joins TRBV6-5 and TRBJ2-7; a weak D match, TRBD2 (6 bases). The CDR3 spans 12 residues. CDR1 and CDR2 (germline): MNHEY, SVGAGI. V dropped 2 bases and J dropped 6 bases, with 8 bases sitting between them. CDR3 amino acids: CASSYGGSEQYF. CDR3 bases: TGTGCCAGCAGTTACGGGGGGAGCGAGCAGTACTTC.

This clonotype was seen a single time. A much bigger clone sits one base away, suggesting this may be a read error. V is TRBV5-3 and J is TRBJ2-7; 7 bases fit TRBD2. TRBV5-3 is marked as an open reading frame, function uncertain. The CDR3 totals 14 residues. For the CDR3, the DNA is TGTACCAGCAGCCCCCGGACTAGTTACTACGAGCAGTACTTC. Its translation: CTSSPRTSYYEQYF.

This clonotype was seen many times. The CDR3 here is CASSLRTGGNSEKLFF. DNA of the CDR3: TGTGCCAGCAGTCTCCGGACAGGGGGCAATAGTGAAAAACTGTTTTTT. The chain has TRBV27 and TRBJ1-4; 11 positions agree with TRBD1. CDR1 MNHEY and CDR2 SMNVEV come from the germline V gene (reference sequence). The CDR3 consists of 16 residues. V gave up 5 bases and J gave up 7 bases; unmatched junction bases: 9.

This clonotype was counted many times. V gene TRBV4-3 combines with J gene TRBJ2-2; 8 bases map to TRBD1. Per the germline V gene, CDR1 is LGHNA and CDR2 is YSLEER. This CDR3 contains 14 residues. Unmatched junction bases numbered 6, after V lost 5 bases and J lost 7 bases. The CDR3 loop reads CASSIGQGVGELFF. The DNA of the CDR3 is TGCGCCAGCAGCATCGGACAGGGCGTCGGGGAGCTGTTTTTT.

This clonotype has a count of ten or more. The chain couples TRBV7-9 to TRBJ1-5; no firm D call. Germline CDR1 and CDR2: SEHNR and FQNEAQ (reference sequence). The CDR3 runs 15 residues. The V end lost 5 bases, the J end lost 0 bases, and 11 bases lay between the germline ends. The CDR3 DNA reads TGTGCCAGCAGCGCCCAGGAGTATAGCAATCAGCCCCAGCATTTT. This codes for CASSAQEYSNQPQHF.

Many counts were recorded for this clonotype. The chain employs TRBV27 and TRBJ2-1; 10 bases map to TRBD2. Unmatched junction bases numbered 9, after V lost 8 bases and J lost 8 bases. This CDR3 has 14 residues. Germline CDR1 is MNHEY and CDR2 is SMNVEV (reference sequence). The CDR3 reads CASALAGGFHEQFF. The CDR3 nucleotides are TGTGCCAGCGCATTAGCGGGAGGATTCCATGAGCAGTTCTTC.

This clonotype was recorded a few times. The rearrangement links TRBV12-3 or TRBV12-4 to TRBJ2-7, with D possibly being TRBD1 (6 bases). Trimming took 5 bases from V and 5 from J, leaving 22 bases between them. The CDR3 is 16 residues long. This CDR3 is CASSDQGLRRTDEQYF. The CDR3 DNA is TGTGCCAGCAGTGATCAGGGGTTGAGGAGGACCGACGAGCAGTACTTC.

Of note for this clonotype: Since a much larger clone is just one base distant, this may be a read error. V gene TRBV29-1 combines with J gene TRBJ2-2; no firm D call. Trimming cost V 4 bases and J 2 bases, with 8 bases left between them. Germline lookup yields CDR1 SQVTM and CDR2 ANQGSEA. CDR3 size: 13 residues. This chain's CDR3 is CSVAEPNTGELFF. Written as DNA, the CDR3 is TGCAGCGTTGCTGAGCCCAACACCGGGGAGCTGTTTTTT.